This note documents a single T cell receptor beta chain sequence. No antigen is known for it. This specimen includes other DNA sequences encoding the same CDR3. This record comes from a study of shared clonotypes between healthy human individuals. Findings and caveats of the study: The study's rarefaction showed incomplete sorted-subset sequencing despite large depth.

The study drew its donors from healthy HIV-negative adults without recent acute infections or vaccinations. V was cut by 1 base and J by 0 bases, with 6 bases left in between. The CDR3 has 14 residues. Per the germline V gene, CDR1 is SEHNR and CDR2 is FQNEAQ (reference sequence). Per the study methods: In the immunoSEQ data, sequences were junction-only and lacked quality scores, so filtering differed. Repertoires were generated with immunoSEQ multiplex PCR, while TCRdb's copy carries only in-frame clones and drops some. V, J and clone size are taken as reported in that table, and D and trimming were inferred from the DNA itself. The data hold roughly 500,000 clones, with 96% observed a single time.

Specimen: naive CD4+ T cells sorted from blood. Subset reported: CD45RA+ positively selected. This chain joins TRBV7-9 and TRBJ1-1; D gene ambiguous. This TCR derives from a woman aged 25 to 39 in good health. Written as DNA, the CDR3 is TGTGCCAGCAGCTTAGACAGTATGAACACTGAAGCTTTCTTT. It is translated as CASSLDSMNTEAFF.